This entry lists 31 T cell receptor beta chains sequenced from one sample in a study of blood T cell repertoires in COVID-19. Repertoires were generated with immunoSEQ multiplex PCR, while TCRdb's copy carries only in-frame clones and drops some. The table lists 30,000 to 40,000 clones, 83% of them singletons. What was sequenced was peripheral blood. These TCRs come from a man aged 45-60 years with acute or convalescent COVID-19.

The chain uses TRBV4-1 and TRBJ1-2, with TRBD1 matching 7 bases. Trimming removed 4 bases from V and 4 bases from J; junction bases left unmatched: 6. The CDR3 has 14 amino acids. CDR1 and CDR2 from the germline V gene are MGHRA and YSYEKL. For the CDR3, the DNA is TGCGCCAGCAGCCCAAGTAACAGGGGCTATGGCTACACCTTC. It yields the protein CASSPSNRGYGYTF.

About this clone: The junction shows a germline mismatch at one end, possibly a read error. Additional DNA sequences in this sample encode the identical CDR3. V is TRBV6-1 and J is TRBJ1-5, with 7 bases aligning to TRBD1. Per the germline V gene, CDR1 is MNHNS and CDR2 is SASEGT. CDR3 length equals 16 residues. The CDR3 loop reads CASSVLQGSGFQPQHF. The CDR3 region has the DNA TGTGCCAGTAGTGTATTACAGGGGTCGGGTTTTCAGCCCCAGCATTTT.

The chain joins TRBV7-3 to TRBJ2-2; D may be TRBD2 (7 bases). The CDR3 is 14 amino acids. Germline V gene data show CDR1 as SGHTA and CDR2 as FQGTGA. Trimming cost V 5 bases and J 3 bases, with 10 bases left between them. The CDR3 spells CASSRGGDTGELFF. DNA of the CDR3: TGTGCCAGCAGCAGGGGGGGAGACACCGGGGAGCTGTTTTTT.

V and J are TRBV12-3 or TRBV12-4 and TRBJ2-2; 7 nucleotides agree with TRBD2. The CDR3 runs to 13 residues. J was trimmed by 13 bases and V by 3 bases; bases with no gene match: 8. CDR3 nucleotide sequence: TGTGCCAGCAGTTTGGGAGGAAAGCGGGGGCTGTTTTTT. Translated: CASSLGGKRGLFF.

By share of the sample, this clone is medium-sized. V and J are TRBV6-4 and TRBJ2-1; 14 bases agree with TRBD2. CDR3 length: 16 residues. The V gene's germline CDR1 is MRHNA and CDR2 SNTAGT. Unmatched junction bases numbered 1, after V lost 0 bases and J lost 6 bases. The CDR3 DNA is TGTGCCAGCAGTGACTCGGGGACTAGCGGGAGCAATGAGCAGTTCTTC. This codes for CASSDSGTSGSNEQFF.

The rearrangement joins TRBV25-1 to TRBJ2-7; 8 bases are a match to TRBD1. V lost 8 bases to trimming and J lost 2 bases; unmatched junction nucleotides: 14. In germline, CDR1 is MGHDK, CDR2 SYGVNS. The CDR3 loop spans 16 amino acids. CDR3 in DNA: TGTGCCAGCCAAGTGAGCGGACAGGGCCTCACCTACGAGCAGTACTTC. As protein: CASQVSGQGLTYEQYF.

This clone has just a few counts. The V call is TRBV6-5, the J call TRBJ1-6, with TRBD1 identical over 9 bases. The CDR3 runs 14 residues. The V and J ends lost 7 bases and 10 bases, in that order; junction bases with no gene match: 8. Germline values: CDR1 MNHEY, CDR2 SVGAGI. In DNA form, the CDR3 reads TGTGCCAGCACGCCGGGACAGGGTGTCTCACCCCTCCACTTT. It codes for CASTPGQGVSPLHF.

The chain has TRBV5-1 and TRBJ1-1; D unclear. CDR1 SGHRS and CDR2 YFSETQ come from the germline V gene. CDR3 length: 13 residues. V was shortened by 1 base and J by 1 base, with 5 bases between the two germline ends. The CDR3 bases are TGCGCCAGCAGCTTGCAACAGAACACTGAAGCTTTCTTT. It is translated as CASSLQQNTEAFF.

The chain employs TRBV7-9 and TRBJ1-1; maybe TRBD1 (6 bases). There are 14 residues in the CDR3. Germline CDR1 reads SEHNR; CDR2 reads FQNEAQ (reference sequence). Trimming removed 1 base at V and 6 bases at J, with 12 bases between. CDR3 residues: CASSLGTRGPEAFF. As DNA, the CDR3 is TGTGCCAGCAGCTTAGGTACGCGGGGGCCTGAAGCTTTCTTT.

The chain uses TRBV4-2 and TRBJ2-2; TRBD2 aligns across 9 bases. V lost 0 bases to trimming and J lost 3 bases; unmatched junction nucleotides: 8. This CDR3 is 18 amino acids long. Germline values: CDR1 LGHNA, CDR2 YNFKEQ. CDR3 nucleotides: TGTGCCAGCAGCCAAGATCGGATCGCGGGAGGGGACACCGGGGAGCTGTTTTTT. It is translated as CASSQDRIAGGDTGELFF.

V usage is TRBV7-8 and J usage is TRBJ1-2; 9 nucleotides match TRBD1. V was pared by 5 bases and J by 6 bases, with 10 bases of the junction left unmatched. Germline V gives CDR1 SGHVS, CDR2 FQNEAQ. The CDR3 totals 15 residues. CDR3 protein: CASSPNRGRPDGYTF. The CDR3 DNA is TGTGCCAGCAGCCCAAACAGGGGGCGCCCCGATGGCTACACCTTC.

The chain employs TRBV18 and TRBJ2-5; 8 bases are a match to TRBD1. Germline V lookup: CDR1 KGHSH, CDR2 LQKENI. The length of the CDR3 is 14 residues. Trimming cost V 6 bases and J 2 bases; bases outside gene matches: 5. CDR3 amino acids: CASSLGQEQETQYF. Written as DNA, the CDR3 is TGTGCCAGCTCGCTGGGACAGGAGCAAGAGACCCAGTACTTC.

V is TRBV21-1 and J is TRBJ2-2; the table assigns TRBD2, which was not confirmed against the DNA. TRBV21-1 corresponds to a pseudogene. CDR3 size: 15 residues. DNA of the CDR3: TGTGCCAGCAGCCTCGAGAGGTCATACACCGGGGAGCTGTTTTTT. Residues: CASSLERSYTGELFF.

J is TRBJ1-3 and V is TRBV11-2, with D uncertain. Germline loops: CDR1 SGHAT, CDR2 FQNNGV. The length of the CDR3 is 16 residues. Between the trimmed V and J ends, which lost 7 bases and 0 bases, there was a span of 16 bases. CDR3 amino acids: CASTLAGRRSGNTIYF. The CDR3 DNA reads TGTGCCAGCACCTTGGCGGGCAGGCGCTCTGGAAACACCATATATTTT. The full variable domain, completed using reference TRBV11-2 and TRBJ1-3, is EAGVAQSPRYKIIEKRQSVAFWCNPISGHATLYWYQQILGQGPKLLIQFQNNGVVDDSQLPKDRFSAERLKGVDSTLKIQPAKLEDSAVYLCASTLAGRRSGNTIYFGEGSWLTVV.

The chain uses TRBV5-1 and TRBJ1-2; no reliable D call. Trimming stripped 1 base from V and 2 bases from J, with 9 bases between. The CDR3 contains 14 residues. Germline V gives CDR1 SGHRS, CDR2 YFSETQ. CDR3 DNA sequence: TGCGCCAGCAGCTTGAGTCCGGGGAACTATGGCTACACCTTC. Translated, it gives CASSLSPGNYGYTF.

The chain uses TRBV28 and TRBJ1-1; maybe TRBD1 (5 bases). The CDR3 covers 13 residues. Germline CDR1 reads MDHEN; CDR2 reads SYDVKM. The ends were cut back, 6 bases at V and 2 bases at J, with 10 bases in the middle. CDR3 region: CASRWDYNTEAFF. The CDR3 nucleotides read TGTGCCAGCAGATGGGACTACAACACTGAAGCTTTCTTT. Together with reference TRBV28 and TRBJ1-1, the CDR3 gives the full variable domain: DVKVTQSSRYLVKRTGEKVFLECVQDMDHENMFWYRQDPGLGLRLIYFSYDVKMKEKGDIPEGYSVSREKKERFSLILESASTNQTSMYLCASRWDYNTEAFFGQGTRLTVV.

The V call is TRBV7-8, the J call TRBJ2-4; D is uncertain. V was cut by 2 bases and J by 0 bases, with 8 bases left in between. Germline-derived CDR1 and CDR2 are SGHVS and FQNEAQ. CDR3 length: 15 amino acids. Here the CDR3 reads CASSLSTLAKNIQYF. CDR3 DNA: TGTGCCAGCAGCTTATCGACTTTAGCCAAAAACATTCAGTACTTC.

V is TRBV7-9 and J is TRBJ2-1; D gene uncertain. Trimming left V 4 bases short and J 9 bases short, with 7 bases between. Looked up from germline, CDR1 is SEHNR and CDR2 is FQNEAQ (reference sequence). The CDR3 extends over 11 amino acids. The CDR3 DNA reads TGTGCCAGCAGCTCTCCTAGTGAGCAGTTCTTC. Its translation is CASSSPSEQFF. Complete variable domain (other parts from reference TRBV7-9 and TRBJ2-1): DTGVSQNPRHKITKRGQNVTFRCDPISEHNRLYWYRQTLGQGPEFLTYFQNEAQLEKSRLLSDRFSAERPKGSFSTLEIQRTEQGDSAMYLCASSSPSEQFFGPGTRLTVL.

The chain employs TRBV18 and TRBJ1-1; TRBD1 agrees at 7 bases. The length of the CDR3 is 15 residues. V trimming: 4 bases; J trimming: 5 bases; junction bases outside the gene matches: 10. Germline-derived CDR1 and CDR2 are KGHSH and LQKENI. CDR3 in amino acids: CASSRNTGVETEAFF. As DNA, the CDR3 is TGTGCCAGCTCACGAAACACAGGGGTCGAGACTGAAGCTTTCTTT.

This clone was detected once. The V call is TRBV24-1, the J call TRBJ2-7; TRBD1 aligns across 10 bases. The CDR3 extends over 15 amino acids. CDR1 is KGHDR, CDR2 SFDVKD, per germline. The J segment lost 6 bases and the V segment lost 4 bases, leaving 8 bases of the junction unmatched. In DNA form, the CDR3 reads TGTGCCACCAGTGACCCAGACAGGGGGCAGGGCGAGCAGTACTTC. Translating it yields CATSDPDRGQGEQYF.

V is TRBV5-6 and J is TRBJ1-1, with 10 bases that match TRBD1. V was clipped by 4 bases and J by 0 bases; unmatched bases: 12. The CDR3 length is 18 residues. Per germline, CDR1 SGHDT and CDR2 YYEEEE. The CDR3 loop reads CASSILRDRGPMNTEAFF. Here the CDR3 DNA reads TGTGCCAGCAGCATATTGCGGGACAGGGGACCTATGAACACTGAAGCTTTCTTT.

This clone was picked up one time. The chain carries TRBV6-2 or TRBV6-3 and TRBJ1-1; D gene unclear. Germline lookup yields CDR1 MNHEY and CDR2 SVGEGT. The CDR3 has 14 amino acids. Trimming pared 2 bases from V and 6 bases from J, leaving 13 bases between. The CDR3 loop reads CASSYDHGGAEAFF. DNA for the CDR3: TGTGCCAGCAGTTACGACCACGGCGGGGCTGAAGCTTTCTTT.

V gene TRBV2 combines with J gene TRBJ2-7; 7 positions match TRBD2. Germline V CDR1 and CDR2: SNHLY, FYNNEI. The CDR3 covers 14 residues. V gave up 4 bases and J gave up 2 bases; unmatched junction bases: 5. DNA of the CDR3: TGTGCCAGCAGTGTATCTGGGGGGGCCTACGAGCAGTACTTC. Translating it yields CASSVSGGAYEQYF.

This clone was detected a few times. The V and J genes are TRBV5-4 and TRBJ2-1, with 10 positions matching TRBD2. The CDR3 has 15 amino acids. Germline V gene data show CDR1 as SGHNT and CDR2 as YYREEE (reference sequence). J lost 5 bases, V lost 4 bases, and 6 bases had no gene match. DNA for the CDR3: TGTGCCAGCAGCCGAACTAGCGGGGTAGACAATGAGCAGTTCTTC. Translating it yields CASSRTSGVDNEQFF.

This clone was seen a single time. J is TRBJ2-1 and V is TRBV6-2 or TRBV6-3; D perhaps matches TRBD1 (7 bases). There are 15 residues in the CDR3. V was pared by 5 bases and J by 3 bases, with 14 bases between. Germline V CDR1 and CDR2: MNHEY, SVGEGT. As DNA, the CDR3 is TGTGCCAGCAGTGTCGGGGGACAGAGCTACAATGAGCAGTTCTTC. This encodes CASSVGGQSYNEQFF.

This clone has a single count. J is TRBJ2-5 and V is TRBV2; TRBD2 agrees at 13 bases. The CDR3 sequence is 16 residues long. CDR1 SNHLY and CDR2 FYNNEI come from the germline V gene. V lost 3 bases and J lost 1; bases outside the gene matches: 2. The CDR3 protein is CASSDRLAGGQETQYF. DNA for the CDR3: TGTGCCAGCAGTGATCGACTAGCGGGGGGCCAAGAGACCCAGTACTTC.

This sequence joins TRBV4-2 and TRBJ1-1; 7 bases are shared with TRBD1. This CDR3 spans 15 amino acids. The junction had 9 bases not matched to a gene; V was cut back by 4 bases and J by 4 bases. Germline V gene lookup returns CDR1 LGHNA and CDR2 YNFKEQ. The CDR3 sequence: CASSPRTGLGTEAFF. The DNA for the CDR3 is TGTGCCAGCAGCCCACGGACAGGCCTAGGCACTGAAGCTTTCTTT.

The chain links TRBV10-3 to TRBJ2-2; a possible D gene is TRBD2 (5 bases). CDR1 and CDR2 (germline): ENHRY, SYGVKD. The V gene lost 3 bases and the J gene lost 1 base, with 9 bases spanning the gap. The CDR3 is 15 amino acids. This chain's CDR3 is CAISEREGNTGELFF. CDR3 in DNA: TGTGCCATCAGTGAACGAGAGGGGAACACCGGGGAGCTGTTTTTT.

The V call is TRBV4-1, the J call TRBJ2-4, with 13 bases fitting TRBD2. The CDR3 has 16 residues. The germline V gene has CDR1 MGHRA and CDR2 YSYEKL. V was pared by 4 bases and J by 4 bases, with 4 bases of the junction left unmatched. DNA of the CDR3: TGCGCCAGCAGCCTACCGGGACTAGCGGGAAAAAACATTCAGTACTTC. This sequence encodes CASSLPGLAGKNIQYF.

CDR3: CASSGRTGGGYTF. For the CDR3, the DNA is TGTGCCAGCAGCGGACGGACAGGGGGAGGCTACACCTTC. The V gene is TRBV7-8, the J gene TRBJ1-2, with 10 bases matching TRBD1. This CDR3 contains 13 residues. The germline V gene has CDR1 SGHVS and CDR2 FQNEAQ. V lost 5 bases to trimming and J lost 8 bases; unmatched junction nucleotides: 5.

CDR3: CASSLGGDSNQPQHF. CDR3 nucleotides: TGTGCCAGCAGCTTAGGCGGAGATAGCAATCAGCCCCAGCATTTT. This chain uses TRBV7-9 with TRBJ1-5, with D unclear. Trimming took off 1 base at V and 0 bases at J, with 7 bases between the two ends. The CDR3 totals 15 residues. Per germline, CDR1 SEHNR and CDR2 FQNEAQ (reference sequence).